This entry describes one T cell receptor beta chain. Only in-frame clones appear in the TCRdb table, and some are missing; sequencing was by immunoSEQ multiplex PCR. The sample yields tens of thousands of clones, 30% to 35% seen once. Documented treatment: randomized to nivolumab then ipilimumab (arm A) or the reverse (arm B). No patient had prior DNA-damaging chemotherapy. V was clipped by 0 bases and J by 3 bases, with 17 bases between them. Germline CDR1 reads KGHSH; CDR2 reads LQKENI. The CDR3 totals 17 residues. This record belongs to a study of sequential checkpoint blockade in melanoma. The overall study: Maintenance nivolumab came after either treatment sequence. TCRβ was sequenced from DNA of about 96 pretreatment tumors.

The sequencing here drew on tumor tissue (inferred from file names), taken from a patient given nivolumab and ipilimumab in sequence. The TCR originated in a human donor with melanoma. The rearrangement joins TRBV18 to TRBJ2-5; D not certain. The chain's CDR3 is CASSPPGKFKAKETQYF. The DNA of the CDR3 is TGTGCCAGCTCACCACCGGGGAAATTCAAAGCAAAAGAGACCCAGTACTTC.